Following are 28 T cell receptor beta chains from one sample sequenced in a study of blood T cell repertoires in COVID-19. This table comes from immunoSEQ multiplex PCR, and its TCRdb copy is limited to in-frame clones, with some not included. The table lists a few hundred thousand clones, around nine tenths of them singletons. Sequenced input: PBMCs or T cells enriched from blood (not recorded which). The source is a man aged 40-49 years who had recovered from COVID-19.

The rearrangement links TRBV9 to TRBJ1-1; D may be TRBD1 (6 bases). CDR1 SGDLS and CDR2 YYNGEE come from the germline V gene. Trimming took off 0 bases at V and 6 bases at J, with 15 bases between the two ends. The CDR3 is 15 residues long. The CDR3 DNA is TGTGCCAGCAGCGTAGGGGTAGGGGGTTTAGCTGAAGCTTTCTTT. Its translation is CASSVGVGGLAEAFF.

The rearrangement links TRBV19 to TRBJ2-2, with D possibly TRBD2 on 5 matching bases. CDR1 and CDR2 from the germline V gene are LNHDA and SQIVND (reference sequence). This CDR3 has 16 residues. V was cut by 7 bases and J by 8 bases, with 23 bases left in between. The CDR3 DNA reads as TGTGCCAGTAACTCACCGGGATTCGCAGCTGCGGGGGAGCTGTTTTTT. Encoded protein: CASNSPGFAAAGELFF.

This chain links TRBV19 with TRBJ2-5, with 12 bases identical to TRBD2. CDR1 and CDR2 from the germline V gene are LNHDA and SQIVND (reference sequence). The CDR3 has 16 residues. Trimming removed 3 bases from V and 2 bases from J; junction bases left unmatched: 4. This chain's CDR3 is CASSIGLAGSQETQYF. DNA for the CDR3: TGTGCCAGTAGTATCGGACTAGCGGGATCTCAAGAGACCCAGTACTTC.

The chain is built from TRBV11-2 and TRBJ2-3; D uncertain. Trimming pared 1 base from V and 0 bases from J, leaving 5 bases between. The germline gives CDR1 SGHAT, CDR2 FQNNGV. The CDR3 length is 14 residues. CDR3 sequence (DNA): TGTGCCAGCAGCTTAGCGGGTAGCACAGATACGCAGTATTTT. Its translation is CASSLAGSTDTQYF. Full variable domain (outside the CDR3, taken from reference TRBV11-2 and TRBJ2-3): EAGVAQSPRYKIIEKRQSVAFWCNPISGHATLYWYQQILGQGPKLLIQFQNNGVVDDSQLPKDRFSAERLKGVDSTLKIQPAKLEDSAVYLCASSLAGSTDTQYFGPGTRLTVL.

V gene TRBV2 combines with J gene TRBJ2-2; TRBD2 agrees at 9 bases. The CDR3 covers 18 residues. J lost 0 bases, V lost 4 bases, and 9 bases had no gene match. CDR1 SNHLY and CDR2 FYNNEI come from the germline V gene. This chain's CDR3 is CASSAPSGESANTGELFF. Written as DNA, the CDR3 is TGTGCCAGCAGTGCGCCTAGCGGGGAGAGCGCGAACACCGGGGAGCTGTTTTTT.

The rearrangement joins TRBV5-4 to TRBJ2-2; TRBD2 might be the D (6 bases). In germline, CDR1 is SGHNT, CDR2 YYREEE (reference sequence). V dropped 0 bases and J dropped 3 bases, with 9 bases sitting between them. The CDR3 is 15 amino acids. The CDR3 nucleotides are TGTGCCAGCAGCTTGGGAGGGAGGCACACCGGGGAGCTGTTTTTT. Its protein product is CASSLGGRHTGELFF.

The chain recombines TRBV7-2 with TRBJ1-4; 9 positions match TRBD1. Losses at the gene ends were 1 base for V and 5 bases for J; bases not matched to a gene: 8. The CDR3 is 17 residues long. CDR1 and CDR2 (germline): SGHTA, FQGNSA. CDR3 nucleotides: TGTGCCAGCAGCTTAGGGGGTCCGGGACAGGGAAATGAAAAACTGTTTTTT. This translates into CASSLGGPGQGNEKLFF. The variable domain in full, completed from reference TRBV7-2 and TRBJ1-4, reads GAGVSQSPSNKVTEKGKDVELRCDPISGHTALYWYRQSLGQGLEFLIYFQGNSAPDKSGLPSDRFSAERTGGSVSTLTIQRTQQEDSAVYLCASSLGGPGQGNEKLFFGSGTQLSVL.

The chain is built from TRBV27 and TRBJ1-6, with TRBD1 identical over 8 bases. Germline V CDR1 and CDR2: MNHEY, SMNVEV (reference sequence). The junction had 8 bases not matched to a gene; V was cut back by 4 bases and J by 6 bases. The CDR3 has 16 amino acids. DNA for the CDR3: TGTGCCAGCAGTTCAAAACAAACAGGGGGTAATTCACCCCTCCACTTT. This gives the protein CASSSKQTGGNSPLHF.

The chain couples TRBV10-3 to TRBJ1-1; D perhaps matches TRBD1 (5 bases). CDR3 size: 15 residues. Trimming removed 8 bases from V and 0 bases from J, with 16 bases in between. Germline assignment: CDR1 ENHRY and CDR2 SYGVKD. Here the CDR3 reads CAIGGSLGMNTEAFF. CDR3 bases: TGTGCCATCGGGGGGTCGTTGGGGATGAACACTGAAGCTTTCTTT.

The chain recombines TRBV30 with TRBJ2-7; D perhaps matches TRBD2 (6 bases). Trimming stripped 1 base from V and 4 bases from J, with 11 bases between. CDR1 and CDR2 from the germline V gene are GTSNPN and SVGIG (reference sequence). The CDR3 extends over 13 amino acids. Here the CDR3 DNA reads TGTGCCTGGAGTGGGTGGGGGGATTACGAGCAGTACTTC. This gives the protein CAWSGWGDYEQYF.

This chain joins TRBV19 and TRBJ1-1, with a tentative D call TRBD1 (5 bases). CDR3 size: 15 residues. CDR1 is LNHDA and CDR2 is SQIVND in the germline V gene (reference sequence). Trimming shortened V by 4 bases and J by 1 base, and 13 bases separated the two germline ends. The CDR3 DNA reads as TGTGCCAGTAGTAGGGGCGGGATGTCGAACACTGAAGCTTTCTTT. Amino acids: CASSRGGMSNTEAFF.

The rearrangement links TRBV7-2 to TRBJ1-5; 7 positions match TRBD1. The J segment lost 6 bases and the V segment lost 5 bases, leaving 7 bases of the junction unmatched. The CDR3 loop spans 14 amino acids. Germline lookup yields CDR1 SGHTA and CDR2 FQGNSA. The CDR3 reads CASSPDDRVQPQHF. The CDR3 DNA reads as TGTGCCAGCAGCCCAGATGACAGGGTTCAGCCCCAGCATTTT. Variable domain in full (rest from reference TRBV7-2 and TRBJ1-5): GAGVSQSPSNKVTEKGKDVELRCDPISGHTALYWYRQSLGQGLEFLIYFQGNSAPDKSGLPSDRFSAERTGGSVSTLTIQRTQQEDSAVYLCASSPDDRVQPQHFGDGTRLSIL.

The chain combines TRBV30 with TRBJ2-7, with TRBD1 as a possible D gene (6 bases). Germline V gene sequence: CDR1 GTSNPN, CDR2 SVGIG (reference sequence). The CDR3 has 14 amino acids. Trimming cost V 2 bases and J 2 bases, with 13 bases left between them. The CDR3 bases are TGTGCCTGGAGTCAAGGGACATCGACCTACGAGCAGTACTTC. This gives the protein CAWSQGTSTYEQYF.

This clone has only one observation. The chain links TRBV5-6 to TRBJ2-7; D ambiguous. The CDR3 covers 14 residues. Germline loops: CDR1 SGHDT, CDR2 YYEEEE. Trimming stripped 1 base from V and 1 base from J, with 9 bases between. For the CDR3, the DNA is TGTGCCAGCAGCTTGAGTGGGCGATCCTACGAGCAGTACTTC. Translation: CASSLSGRSYEQYF.

In this sample, this clone turned up many times. The chain couples TRBV29-1 to TRBJ2-7; TRBD1 agrees at 7 bases. CDR1 and CDR2 (germline): SQVTM, ANQGSEA. The CDR3 sequence is 13 residues long. V lost 4 bases to trimming and J lost 2 bases; unmatched junction nucleotides: 5. The CDR3 DNA is TGCAGCGTTGCCGGGACAGACCCCTACGAGCAGTACTTC. This codes for CSVAGTDPYEQYF.

V is TRBV6-1 and J is TRBJ1-2, with no clear D. V lost 2 bases and J lost 2, with 6 bases in between. The CDR3 is 13 residues long. Germline values: CDR1 MNHNS, CDR2 SASEGT. DNA for the CDR3: TGTGCCAGCAGTGAATCAACAAACTATGGCTACACCTTC. It is translated as CASSESTNYGYTF.

This chain connects TRBV11-3 to TRBJ2-2; no reliable D call. Germline values: CDR1 SGHNT, CDR2 YENEEA. Trimming pared 5 bases from V and 8 bases from J, leaving 9 bases between. CDR3 size: 12 residues. The CDR3 DNA is TGTGCCAGCAGCCCTTACAGAGGGGAGCTGTTTTTT. The encoded protein is CASSPYRGELFF. Full variable domain (remainder filled in from reference TRBV11-3 and TRBJ2-2): EAGVVQSPRYKIIEKKQPVAFWCNPISGHNTLYWYLQNLGQGPELLIRYENEEAVDDSQLPKDRFSAERLKGVDSTLKIQPAELGDSAVYLCASSPYRGELFFGEGSRLTVL.

The genes are TRBV15 and TRBJ1-5; 11 bases agree with TRBD1. V shed 1 base, J shed 2 bases, and the junction held 10 bases outside the gene matches. CDR1 is LNHNV and CDR2 is YYDKDF in the germline V gene (reference sequence). The CDR3 contains 19 residues. This chain's CDR3 is CATSRGRTGGSRGNQPQHF. In DNA, the CDR3 is TGTGCCACCAGCAGAGGTCGGACAGGGGGCTCTCGAGGCAATCAGCCCCAGCATTTT.

The V gene is TRBV13, the J gene TRBJ1-1; TRBD1 agrees at 8 bases. V lost 5 bases to trimming and J lost 1 base; unmatched junction nucleotides: 12. CDR1 is PRHDT, CDR2 FYEKMQ, per germline (reference sequence). The CDR3 spans 17 residues. The CDR3 sequence is CASSLSHRTGRNTEAFF. DNA of the CDR3: TGTGCCAGCAGCCTTTCTCATCGGACAGGGAGGAACACTGAAGCTTTCTTT.

V and J are TRBV5-4 and TRBJ2-4, with TRBD2 matching over 10 bases. This CDR3 has 18 residues. Germline CDR1 is SGHNT and CDR2 is YYREEE (reference sequence). Germline trimming cut 4 bases from V and 0 bases from J; bases unmatched to any gene: 10. In DNA form, the CDR3 reads TGTGCCAGCAGCGTTGGGGCTAGCGGGGGTATAGCCAAAAACATTCAGTACTTC. Protein product: CASSVGASGGIAKNIQYF.

The CDR3 coding sequence is TGTGCCAGCAGCTTAGAACTAAACAGGGGGCGATGGACCGGGGAGCTGTTTTTT. This encodes CASSLELNRGRWTGELFF. The chain employs TRBV13 and TRBJ2-2; 9 bases align to TRBD1. V trimming: 1 base; J trimming: 5 bases; junction bases outside the gene matches: 11. The germline CDR1 and CDR2 sequences are PRHDT and FYEKMQ (reference sequence). This CDR3 is built from 18 residues.

The V gene is TRBV7-3, the J gene TRBJ2-3, with TRBD2 matching over 8 bases. The CDR3 extends over 13 amino acids. CDR1 and CDR2 (germline): SGHTA, FQGTGA. V lost 5 bases to trimming and J lost 5 bases; unmatched junction nucleotides: 3. CDR3 in amino acids: CASSVSGGDTQYF. CDR3 bases: TGTGCCAGCAGCGTCAGCGGGGGAGATACGCAGTATTTT. The complete variable domain, with remaining parts taken from reference TRBV7-3 and TRBJ2-3, reads GAGVSQTPSNKVTEKGKYVELRCDPISGHTALYWYRQSLGQGPEFLIYFQGTGAADDSGLPNDRFFAVRPEGSVSTLKIQRTERGDSAVYLCASSVSGGDTQYFGPGTRLTVL.

The gene calls are TRBV7-9 and TRBJ2-1; no clear D. The CDR3 extends over 16 amino acids. V was shortened by 3 bases and J by 8 bases, with 20 bases between the two germline ends. Germline V lookup: CDR1 SEHNR, CDR2 FQNEAQ (reference sequence). The CDR3 loop is CASSFMVTSEGDEQFF. CDR3 in DNA: TGTGCCAGCAGCTTTATGGTTACATCCGAAGGAGATGAGCAGTTCTTC.

J is TRBJ2-1 and V is TRBV11-2, with 8 bases that match TRBD2. Germline V CDR1 and CDR2: SGHAT, FQNNGV. The CDR3 totals 16 residues. V shed 5 bases and J 7 bases; nucleotides not matched to a gene: 13. As DNA, the CDR3 is TGTGCCAGCAGCCCCCGGGCACGGGAGGGCCCTAATGAGCAGTTCTTC. Translating gives CASSPRAREGPNEQFF.

V is TRBV24-1 and J is TRBJ1-3; D not certain. This CDR3 region has 13 residues. V was pared by 4 bases and J by 4 bases, with 7 bases between. Germline V gene data show CDR1 as KGHDR and CDR2 as SFDVKD. CDR3 bases: TGTGCCACCAGTGACCCCCTCGGAAACACCATATATTTT. Translation gives CATSDPLGNTIYF.

The chain carries TRBV3-1 (or the pseudogene TRBV3-2) and TRBJ1-2; D unresolved. V was clipped by 1 base and J by 0 bases, with 6 bases between them. Germline CDR1 reads LGHDT; CDR2 reads YNNKEL (reference sequence). The CDR3 contains 14 residues. This chain's CDR3 is CASSQVSTNYGYTF. CDR3 DNA sequence: TGTGCCAGCAGCCAAGTCAGTACTAACTATGGCTACACCTTC.

This chain joins TRBV11-3 and TRBJ1-1; 7 nucleotides align to TRBD1. The V gene end was trimmed by 6 bases and the J gene end by 1 base; junction bases not matched to a gene: 5. The V gene's germline CDR1 is SGHNT and CDR2 YENEEA. The CDR3 length is 14 residues. The CDR3, as DNA: TGTGCCAGCAGAGGGACAGCCAAGAACACTGAAGCTTTCTTT. Translating gives CASRGTAKNTEAFF.

The chain is built from TRBV18 and TRBJ1-1, with D uncertain. This CDR3 is built from 19 residues. Trimming took 3 bases from V and 4 from J, leaving 27 bases between them. Germline V gene lookup returns CDR1 KGHSH and CDR2 LQKENI. Here the CDR3 reads CASSPRAFPLGSGSTEAFF. CDR3 bases: TGTGCCAGCTCACCGAGAGCCTTCCCTTTGGGCTCGGGGAGCACTGAAGCTTTCTTT.